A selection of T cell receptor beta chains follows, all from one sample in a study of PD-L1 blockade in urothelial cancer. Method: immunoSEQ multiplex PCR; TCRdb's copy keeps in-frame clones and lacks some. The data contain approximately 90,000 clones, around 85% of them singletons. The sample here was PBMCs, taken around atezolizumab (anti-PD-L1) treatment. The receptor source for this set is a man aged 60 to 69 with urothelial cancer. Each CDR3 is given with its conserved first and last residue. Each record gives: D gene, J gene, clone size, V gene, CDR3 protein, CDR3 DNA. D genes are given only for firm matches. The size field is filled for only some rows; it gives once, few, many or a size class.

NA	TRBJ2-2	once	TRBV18	CASSPQRDTGELFF	TGTGCCAGCTCACCTCAACGCGACACCGGGGAGCTGTTTTTT
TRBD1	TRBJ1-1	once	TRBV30	CAWSALARQGRSNTEAFF	TGTGCCTGGAGTGCCCTTGCACGACAGGGGCGATCGAACACTGAAGCTTTCTTT
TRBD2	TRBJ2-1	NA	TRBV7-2	CASSLGTSRYNEQFF	TGTGCCAGCAGCTTAGGGACTAGCCGGTACAATGAGCAGTTCTTC
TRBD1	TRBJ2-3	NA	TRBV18	CASSPGTGRTDTQYF	TGTGCCAGCTCACCTGGGACAGGGCGCACAGATACGCAGTATTTT
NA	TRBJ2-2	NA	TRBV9	CASRSLDGSGSGELFF	TGTGCCAGCAGGTCCTTAGACGGGAGTGGGTCCGGGGAGCTGTTTTTT
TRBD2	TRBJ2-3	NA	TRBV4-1	CASSQGGGDTDTQYF	TGCGCCAGCAGCCAAGGCGGGGGGGACACAGATACGCAGTATTTT
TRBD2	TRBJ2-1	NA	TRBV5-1	CASSLAASGVGEQFF	TGCGCCAGCAGCTTGGCCGCTAGCGGAGTGGGTGAGCAGTTCTTC
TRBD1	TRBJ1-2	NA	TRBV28	CASSRGQGDVYGYTF	TGTGCCAGCAGCCGAGGACAGGGGGATGTCTATGGCTACACCTTC
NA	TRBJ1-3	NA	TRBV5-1	CASSLEGLAGNTIYF	TGCGCCAGCAGCTTGGAGGGGTTGGCTGGAAACACCATATATTTT
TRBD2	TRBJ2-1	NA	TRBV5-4	CASSSRAGTSSYNEQFF	TGTGCCAGCAGCTCCCGGGCCGGGACTAGCTCCTACAATGAGCAGTTCTTC
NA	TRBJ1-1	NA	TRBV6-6	CASSYLVEAFF	TGTGCCAGCAGTTACTTAGTTGAAGCTTTCTTT
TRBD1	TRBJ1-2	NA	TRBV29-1	CSVELAGGGYTF	TGCAGCGTTGAATTGGCAGGGGGCGGCTACACCTTC
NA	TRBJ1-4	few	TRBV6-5	CASSYRTGEEEKLFF	TGTGCCAGCAGTTACCGGACGGGAGAGGAGGAAAAACTGTTTTTT
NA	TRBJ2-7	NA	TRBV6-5	CASSSPWRSSYEQYF	TGTGCCAGCAGTTCGCCTTGGCGGAGCTCCTACGAGCAGTACTTC
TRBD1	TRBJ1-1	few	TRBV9	CASSAAPAGGLGNTEAFF	TGTGCCAGCAGCGCCGCCCCCGCAGGGGGCTTGGGGAACACTGAAGCTTTCTTT
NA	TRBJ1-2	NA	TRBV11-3	CASSLSGGFGYTF	TGTGCCAGCAGCTTAAGTGGAGGGTTTGGCTACACCTTC
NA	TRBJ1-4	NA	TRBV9	CASSVSVATNEKLFF	TGTGCCAGCAGCGTATCCGTTGCAACTAATGAAAAACTGTTTTTT
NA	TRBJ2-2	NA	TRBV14	CASSRGPGELFF	TGTGCCAGCAGCAGGGGCCCCGGGGAGCTGTTTTTT
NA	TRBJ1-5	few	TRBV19	CASTPGQGNQPQHF	TGTGCCAGTACCCCGGGGCAGGGGAATCAGCCCCAGCATTTT
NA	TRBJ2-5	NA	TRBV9	CASSRRRGETQYF	TGTGCCAGCAGCCGGAGACGTGGGGAGACCCAGTACTTC
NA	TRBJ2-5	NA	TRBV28	CASSWDWTEAQYF	TGTGCCAGCAGTTGGGACTGGACGGAGGCCCAGTACTTC
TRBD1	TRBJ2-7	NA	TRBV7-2	CASSSPDRGHSEQYF	TGTGCCAGCAGCTCCCCGGACAGGGGGCATAGTGAGCAGTACTTC
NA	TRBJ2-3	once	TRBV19	CASSISHKGDTQYF	TGTGCCAGTAGTATCTCACATAAGGGGGATACGCAGTATTTT
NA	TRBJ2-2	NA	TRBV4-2	CASSLAALALPTGTGELFF	TGTGCCAGCAGCCTCGCGGCCCTAGCGCTTCCCACGGGGACCGGGGAGCTGTTTTTT
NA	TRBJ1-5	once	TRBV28	CASSLRGTIRNQPQHF	TGTGCCAGCAGTTTGAGGGGGACTATTCGCAATCAGCCCCAGCATTTT
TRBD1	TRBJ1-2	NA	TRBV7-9	CASSLAGGQAYGYTF	TGTGCCAGCAGCTTAGCTGGGGGACAGGCCTATGGCTACACCTTC
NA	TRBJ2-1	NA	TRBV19	CASSISRSSYNEQFF	TGTGCCAGTAGTATATCAAGGAGCTCCTACAATGAGCAGTTCTTC
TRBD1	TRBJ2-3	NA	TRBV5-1	CASKTLGQWNTDTQYF	TGCGCCAGCAAAACTCTGGGACAGTGGAACACAGATACGCAGTATTTT
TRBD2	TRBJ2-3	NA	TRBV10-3	CAISGLAGITDTQYF	TGTGCCATCAGTGGGCTAGCGGGAATCACAGATACGCAGTATTTT
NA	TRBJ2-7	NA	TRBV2	CASSKGQINSYEQYF	TGTGCCAGCAGCAAAGGACAGATAAACTCCTACGAGCAGTACTTC
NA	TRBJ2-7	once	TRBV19	CARPKYTVYEQYF	TGTGCCAGGCCTAAGTACACAGTTTACGAGCAGTACTTC
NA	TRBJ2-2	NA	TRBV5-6	CASSSRSDLHGNTGELFF	TGTGCCAGCAGCTCGAGGAGCGATTTGCATGGGAACACCGGGGAGCTGTTTTTT
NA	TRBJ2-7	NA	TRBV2	CASSEAYRSYEQYF	TGTGCCAGCAGTGAAGCTTACAGGTCCTACGAGCAGTACTTC
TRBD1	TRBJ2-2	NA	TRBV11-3	CASSLIGQGFGELFF	TGTGCCAGCAGCTTGATTGGACAGGGCTTCGGGGAGCTGTTTTTT
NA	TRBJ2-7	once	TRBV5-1	CASSLVLQAQTKQYF	TGCGCCAGCAGCTTGGTCTTACAGGCCCAGACCAAGCAGTACTTC
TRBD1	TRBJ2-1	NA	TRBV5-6	CASSPETGINEQFF	TGTGCCAGCAGCCCGGAGACAGGGATCAATGAGCAGTTCTTC
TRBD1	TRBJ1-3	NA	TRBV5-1	CASSSRTGLGPGNTIYF	TGCGCCAGCAGCTCCAGGACAGGTCTGGGGCCTGGAAACACCATATATTTT
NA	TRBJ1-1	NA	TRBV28	CASTLSQGGNTEAFF	TGTGCCAGCACCCTATCCCAGGGCGGGAACACTGAAGCTTTCTTT
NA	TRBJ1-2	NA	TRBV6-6	CASSYRGGVNYGYTF	TGTGCCAGCAGTTACCGCGGGGGAGTTAACTATGGCTACACCTTC
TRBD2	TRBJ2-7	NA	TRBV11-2	CASSLSWREVVYEQYF	TGTGCCAGCAGCTTATCCTGGCGGGAGGTGGTCTACGAGCAGTACTTC
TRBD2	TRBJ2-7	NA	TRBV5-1	CASSPSGSGGEQYF	TGCGCCAGCAGCCCCAGCGGGAGTGGGGGCGAGCAGTACTTC
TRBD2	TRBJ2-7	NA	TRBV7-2	CASSFGTSGGYEQYF	TGTGCCAGCAGCTTCGGGACTAGCGGGGGCTACGAGCAGTACTTC
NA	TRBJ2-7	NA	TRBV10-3	CAISESSGLEQYF	TGTGCCATCAGTGAGTCTTCAGGGTTAGAGCAGTACTTC
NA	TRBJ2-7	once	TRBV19	CASSPLTGSFSYEQYF	TGTGCCAGTAGTCCTCTTACAGGGTCCTTTTCCTACGAGCAGTACTTC